This TCR beta chain was identified during a study of T cells after yellow fever vaccination. The CDR3 has 13 amino acids. Looked up from germline, CDR1 is MGHDK and CDR2 is SYGVNS. Deletions cut 6 bases from V and 0 bases from J, with 9 bases between. In its sample, this clonotype was seen many times. The study made its TCR cDNA through 5'RACE template switching. That step introduced a universal primer site along with UMIs. TCRdb re-derived calls from the 5' RACE reads in MiXCR, one entry per CDR3 protein. The table includes around 49,000 distinct CDR3 sequences, 6.8% detected once. The chain uses TRBV25-1 and TRBJ2-7; possible D gene TRBD1, 5 bases. The TCR comes from a man under 40 who received the YFV17D yellow fever vaccine. The material was CD8+ T cells not binding an NS4B(214-222) dextramer, sorted from PBMCs, obtained 45 days after the yellow fever booster vaccination. In nucleotides, the CDR3 is TGTGCCAGCAGAGCCAGGGCCTCCTACGAGCAGTACTTC. It translates to CASRARASYEQYF.